Following are 30 T cell receptor beta chains from one sample sequenced in a study of T cell clones after liver transplantation. The method was immunoSEQ multiplex PCR; TCRdb's version includes in-frame clones alone and lacks a portion of them. The sample shows tens of thousands of clones, 80% of them seen only once. The input for sequencing was CD4+ T cells from blood, taken 12 months after liver transplant. These receptors all stem from a human patient who received a liver transplant. Some T cells may trace back to the graft donor.

Only a few counts were recorded for this clone. The CDR3 sequence is CASSLGSGNQPQHF. In nucleotides, the CDR3 is TGTGCCAGCAGCTTGGGGTCAGGAAATCAGCCCCAGCATTTT. The chain has TRBV5-4 and TRBJ1-5; D remains ambiguous. The V gene lost 0 bases and the J gene lost 4 bases, with 8 bases spanning the gap. The CDR3 is 14 residues long. The V gene's germline CDR1 is SGHNT and CDR2 YYREEE (reference sequence).

The chain recombines TRBV30 with TRBJ2-1; TRBD2 matches 11 bases. CDR3 length equals 14 residues. Germline V gives CDR1 GTSNPN, CDR2 SVGIG (reference sequence). Trimming took 3 bases from V and 8 from J; bases not matched to a gene: 6. The CDR3 region is CAWRVAGGPHEQFF. The DNA of the CDR3 is TGTGCCTGGAGGGTAGCGGGAGGGCCCCATGAGCAGTTCTTC.

This chain uses TRBV5-1 with TRBJ2-1; 10 positions agree with TRBD2. CDR1 and CDR2 from the germline V gene are SGHRS and YFSETQ. CDR3 length equals 18 residues. V was pared by 6 bases and J by 7 bases, with 19 bases of the junction left unmatched. CDR3 bases: TGCGCCAGCATGTACACTAGCGGGGCGCAATCCGTCGGGAATGAGCAGTTCTTC. Encoded protein: CASMYTSGAQSVGNEQFF.

V gene TRBV5-1 combines with J gene TRBJ2-1; 9 positions agree with TRBD2. J was trimmed by 2 bases and V by 3 bases; bases with no gene match: 6. Germline CDR1 SGHRS, CDR2 YFSETQ. The CDR3 is made up of 16 amino acids. Here the CDR3 reads CASSWNSGSTYNEQFF. DNA of the CDR3: TGCGCCAGCAGCTGGAATAGCGGGAGCACCTACAATGAGCAGTTCTTC.

V and J are TRBV10-3 and TRBJ1-1; the D gene is possibly TRBD1 (5 bases). The CDR3 consists of 13 residues. V gave up 0 bases and J gave up 8 bases, with 10 bases separating them. Per the germline V gene, CDR1 is ENHRY and CDR2 is SYGVKD. Here the CDR3 DNA reads TGTGCCATCAGTGAGTCTCTGGGGCAAGAAGCTTTCTTT. Protein product: CAISESLGQEAFF.

The CDR3, as DNA: TGTGCCAGTAGTAGTGGACAGGGGATGTTGAATGAGCAGTTCTTC. It codes for CASSSGQGMLNEQFF. The chain recombines TRBV19 with TRBJ2-1; 9 bases line up with TRBD1. V lost 4 bases and J lost 7; bases outside the gene matches: 8. The CDR3 contains 15 residues. CDR1 is LNHDA, CDR2 SQIVND, per germline (reference sequence).

The chain carries TRBV9 and TRBJ1-2; no definite D call. Germline CDR1 SGDLS, CDR2 YYNGEE. CDR3 size: 15 residues. The V end was cut by 4 bases, the J end by 4 bases, with 17 bases between. The CDR3 sequence: CASSPQPTLGYGYTF. For the CDR3, the DNA is TGTGCCAGCAGCCCTCAGCCGACCCTAGGCTATGGCTACACCTTC.

The chain employs TRBV7-9 and TRBJ2-7; 8 bases align to TRBD2. After removal of 3 bases from V and 5 bases from J, the junction contained 6 bases not matched to a gene. This CDR3 region has 14 residues. CDR1 is SEHNR, CDR2 FQNEAQ, per germline (reference sequence). The CDR3 here is CASSFERGQNEQYF. In DNA form, the CDR3 reads TGTGCCAGCAGCTTTGAGCGGGGGCAGAACGAGCAGTACTTC. Using reference TRBV7-9 and TRBJ2-7 for the parts outside the CDR3, the full variable domain is DTGVSQNPRHKITKRGQNVTFRCDPISEHNRLYWYRQTLGQGPEFLTYFQNEAQLEKSRLLSDRFSAERPKGSFSTLEIQRTEQGDSAMYLCASSFERGQNEQYFGPGTRLTVT.

This clone appeared a few times. The V and J genes are TRBV6-1 and TRBJ1-5; possible D gene TRBD1, 6 bases. CDR1 is MNHNS and CDR2 is SASEGT in the germline V gene. CDR3 length equals 16 residues. Trimming left V 2 bases short and J 5 bases short, with 16 bases between. CDR3 in DNA: TGTGCCAGCAGTGAATCCCAAAGGGGGGGCGATCAGCCCCAGCATTTT. It encodes CASSESQRGGDQPQHF.

The chain couples TRBV28 to TRBJ1-3; TRBD1 is a possible D gene (5 bases). Germline V gene lookup returns CDR1 MDHEN and CDR2 SYDVKM. V gave up 7 bases and J gave up 1 base, with 8 bases separating them. The CDR3 consists of 13 residues. The CDR3, as DNA: TGTGCCAGCAACGGGGCTTCTGGAAACACCATATATTTT. Its protein product is CASNGASGNTIYF.

The chain links TRBV29-1 to TRBJ1-1, with D unclear. The V gene lost 1 base and the J gene lost 6 bases, with 15 bases spanning the gap. Per germline, CDR1 SQVTM and CDR2 ANQGSEA. The CDR3 totals 14 residues. The CDR3 DNA reads TGCAGCGTTGAAGCGACATGGTCGGCTGCTGAAGCTTTCTTT. It is translated as CSVEATWSAAEAFF.

V and J are TRBV28 and TRBJ1-1; D is perhaps TRBD1 (5 bases). Germline values: CDR1 MDHEN, CDR2 SYDVKM. The CDR3 runs 15 residues. Deletions cut 2 bases from V and 1 base from J, with 11 bases between. The CDR3 loop reads CASSLTGRGNTEAFF. The CDR3 DNA follows: TGTGCCAGCAGTTTAACGGGACGGGGGAACACTGAAGCTTTCTTT.

The chain couples TRBV9 to TRBJ2-3; TRBD1 matches 8 bases. The CDR3 covers 16 residues. Trimming removed 0 bases from V and 4 bases from J; junction bases left unmatched: 7. The germline V gene encodes CDR1 SGDLS and CDR2 YYNGEE. CDR3 bases: TGTGCCAGCAGCGTAGGGGCAGGGGGCATGCCAGATACGCAGTATTTT. This encodes CASSVGAGGMPDTQYF.

This chain connects TRBV2 to TRBJ2-3, with TRBD2 matching over 11 bases. Germline CDR1 reads SNHLY; CDR2 reads FYNNEI. Trimming at V came to 6 bases and at J to 4 bases, leaving 12 bases not matched to a gene. The CDR3 contains 17 residues. For the CDR3, the DNA is TGTGCCAGCAGGGAGGGAATAGCGGGAGGGAGTCCAGATACGCAGTATTTT. Translation gives CASREGIAGGSPDTQYF.

The chain is built from TRBV5-4 and TRBJ1-1; a possible D gene is TRBD1 (6 bases). Trimming stripped 4 bases from V and 4 bases from J, with 17 bases between. Germline CDR1 and CDR2: SGHNT and YYREEE (reference sequence). The CDR3 has 15 amino acids. Written as DNA, the CDR3 is TGTGCCAGCAGCGACGCCAGGGGAGGGGGCACTGAAGCTTTCTTT. It yields the protein CASSDARGGGTEAFF.

This clone came up once. The chain uses TRBV7-6 and TRBJ1-4; D call uncertain. The ends were cut back, 2 bases at V and 0 bases at J, with 10 bases in the middle. This CDR3 has 16 amino acids. Germline V lookup: CDR1 SGHVS, CDR2 FNYEAQ. The CDR3 protein is CASSLFPGSTNEKLFF. In nucleotides, the CDR3 is TGTGCCAGCAGCTTATTCCCGGGTTCAACTAATGAAAAACTGTTTTTT. Variable domain in full (rest from reference TRBV7-6 and TRBJ1-4): GAGVSQSPRYKVTKRGQDVALRCDPISGHVSLYWYRQALGQGPEFLTYFNYEAQQDKSGLPNDRFSAERPEGSISTLTIQRTEQRDSAMYRCASSLFPGSTNEKLFFGSGTQLSVL.

This clone was observed a single time. This sequence joins TRBV5-1 and TRBJ2-3, with 15 bases lining up with TRBD2. Germline CDR1 and CDR2: SGHRS and YFSETQ. V was clipped by 4 bases and J by 6 bases; unmatched bases: 9. This CDR3 is built from 17 residues. In DNA, the CDR3 is TGCGCCAGCAGCATGTACGGACTAGCGGGAGGGGGGGATACGCAGTATTTT. It encodes CASSMYGLAGGGDTQYF. The full variable domain, in which reference TRBV5-1 and TRBJ2-3 provide the parts outside the CDR3, is KAGVTQTPRYLIKTRGQQVTLSCSPISGHRSVSWYQQTPGQGLQFLFEYFSETQRNKGNFPGRFSGRQFSNSRSEMNVSTLELGDSALYLCASSMYGLAGGGDTQYFGPGTRLTVL.

This clone was seen only a few times. V usage is TRBV27 and J usage is TRBJ1-1; D gene uncertain. The CDR3 totals 14 residues. Trimming pared 2 bases from V and 0 bases from J, leaving 7 bases between. The germline V gene has CDR1 MNHEY and CDR2 SMNVEV (reference sequence). The CDR3: CASSLAGMNTEAFF. The DNA of the CDR3 is TGTGCCAGCAGTTTAGCCGGAATGAACACTGAAGCTTTCTTT.

The rearrangement joins TRBV6-6 to TRBJ1-2; D is perhaps TRBD1 (6 bases). Trimming removed 6 bases at V and 2 bases at J, with 10 bases between. The CDR3 runs 13 residues. Per the germline V gene, CDR1 is MNHNY and CDR2 is SVGAGI (reference sequence). The CDR3 reads CASSLQGNYGYTF. CDR3 DNA: TGTGCCAGCAGCCTACAGGGAAACTATGGCTACACCTTC.

The chain has TRBV6-1 and TRBJ2-7, with 8 bases identical to TRBD1. V lost 5 bases and J lost 3; bases outside the gene matches: 6. The CDR3 contains 14 residues. The germline V gene encodes CDR1 MNHNS and CDR2 SASEGT. The CDR3 sequence: CASSYGQGYYEQYF. The CDR3, as DNA: TGTGCCAGCAGTTATGGACAGGGCTACTACGAGCAGTACTTC.

The genes are TRBV2 and TRBJ1-4; 7 positions match TRBD1. The germline V gene encodes CDR1 SNHLY and CDR2 FYNNEI. CDR3 size: 15 residues. J gave up 5 bases and V 8 bases, and 11 bases lay outside the gene matches. CDR3 DNA sequence: TGTGCCAGCTCAAGATCCCGGGACAGCAATGAAAAACTGTTTTTT. Residues: CASSRSRDSNEKLFF.

V and J are TRBV7-3 and TRBJ2-2, with D perhaps matching TRBD2 (5 bases). Germline assignment: CDR1 SGHTA and CDR2 FQGTGA. Trimming removed 5 bases from V and 2 bases from J, with 21 bases in between. This CDR3 spans 18 amino acids. This chain's CDR3 is CASSPHLLRAANTGELFF. The CDR3 DNA reads TGTGCCAGCAGCCCCCACCTCCTTCGAGCGGCTAACACCGGGGAGCTGTTTTTT.

V usage is TRBV7-2 and J usage is TRBJ2-2; TRBD2 matches at 13 bases. The V gene's germline CDR1 is SGHTA and CDR2 FQGNSA. Trimming removed 3 bases from V and 4 bases from J; junction bases left unmatched: 8. CDR3 length: 18 residues. The CDR3 protein is CASSFRTSGSWGTGELFF. CDR3 coding DNA: TGTGCCAGCAGCTTCCGGACTAGCGGGAGTTGGGGCACCGGGGAGCTGTTTTTT.

The rearrangement uses TRBV7-9 and TRBJ2-7; a weak D match, TRBD1 (6 bases). V lost 8 bases and J lost 6, with 23 bases in between. This CDR3 spans 15 amino acids. CDR1 is SEHNR, CDR2 FQNEAQ, per germline (reference sequence). CDR3 residues: CASHSLWGQGSEQYF. The CDR3 DNA is TGTGCCAGCCATTCTCTCTGGGGGCAGGGAAGCGAGCAGTACTTC.

The chain links TRBV2 to TRBJ1-1; D unclear. Germline assignment: CDR1 SNHLY and CDR2 FYNNEI. The CDR3 contains 13 residues. V dropped 4 bases and J dropped 1 base, with 7 bases sitting between them. Here the CDR3 DNA reads TGTGCCAGCAGTGCATTAGAGAACACTGAAGCTTTCTTT. Protein product: CASSALENTEAFF.

As concerns this clone: Other DNA variants within this sample encode the same CDR3. The chain combines TRBV5-1 with TRBJ2-1; TRBD2 agrees at 10 bases. Germline values: CDR1 SGHRS, CDR2 YFSETQ. V lost 0 bases, J lost 3 bases, and 3 bases stayed unmatched. The CDR3 length is 16 residues. The CDR3 loop is CASSLVPSGSYNEQFF. For the CDR3, the DNA is TGCGCCAGCAGCTTGGTGCCTAGCGGGAGCTACAATGAGCAGTTCTTC.

V is TRBV28 and J is TRBJ1-2; the D is unclear. In germline, CDR1 is MDHEN, CDR2 SYDVKM. V was shortened by 2 bases and J by 4 bases, with 14 bases between the two germline ends. This CDR3 is built from 15 residues. The CDR3 nucleotides are TGTGCCAGCAGTTTAATCAACAAAAGGGTCTATGGCTACACCTTC. This codes for CASSLINKRVYGYTF.

The chain carries TRBV2 and TRBJ2-5; TRBD1 agrees at 8 bases. Germline V gives CDR1 SNHLY, CDR2 FYNNEI. This CDR3 is 12 amino acids long. Trimming at V came to 7 bases and at J to 5 bases, leaving 3 bases not matched to a gene. CDR3 in amino acids: CASINRGETQYF. The CDR3 nucleotides are TGTGCCAGCATTAACAGGGGGGAGACCCAGTACTTC.

V gene TRBV27 combines with J gene TRBJ2-1; 10 bases match TRBD2. CDR1 and CDR2 (germline): MNHEY, SMNVEV (reference sequence). Germline trimming cut 4 bases from V and 6 bases from J; bases unmatched to any gene: 3. The CDR3 contains 14 residues. The CDR3: CASSWASGSNEQFF. DNA of the CDR3: TGTGCCAGCAGTTGGGCTAGCGGGAGCAATGAGCAGTTCTTC.

The chain links TRBV10-3 to TRBJ2-7; 13 bases map to TRBD2. V trimming: 5 bases; J trimming: 6 bases; junction bases outside the gene matches: 7. The CDR3 is 15 residues long. Germline V gene sequence: CDR1 ENHRY, CDR2 SYGVKD. Here the CDR3 DNA reads TGTGCCATCAGTAACGGACTAGCGGGAGCAAGCGAGCAGTACTTC. Its translation: CAISNGLAGASEQYF.